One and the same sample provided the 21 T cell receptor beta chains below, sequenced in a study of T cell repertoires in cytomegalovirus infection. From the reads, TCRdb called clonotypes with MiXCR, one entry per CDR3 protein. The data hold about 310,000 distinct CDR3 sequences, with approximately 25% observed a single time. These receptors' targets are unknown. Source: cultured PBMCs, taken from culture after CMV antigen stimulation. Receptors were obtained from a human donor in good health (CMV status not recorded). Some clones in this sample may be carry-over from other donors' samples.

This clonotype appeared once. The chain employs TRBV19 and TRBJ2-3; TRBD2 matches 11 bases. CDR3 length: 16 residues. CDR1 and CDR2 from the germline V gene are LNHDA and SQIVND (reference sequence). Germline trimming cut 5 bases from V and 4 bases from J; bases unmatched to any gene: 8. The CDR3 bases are TGTGCCAGTAGTCTAATAGCGGGAGGGCCTGCAGATACGCAGTATTTT. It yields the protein CASSLIAGGPADTQYF.

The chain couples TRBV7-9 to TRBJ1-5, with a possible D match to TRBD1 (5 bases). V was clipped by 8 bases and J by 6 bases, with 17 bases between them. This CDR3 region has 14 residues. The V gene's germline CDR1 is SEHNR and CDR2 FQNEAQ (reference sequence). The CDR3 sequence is CASGRADGGQPQHF. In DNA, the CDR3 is TGTGCCAGCGGAAGGGCGGATGGGGGTCAGCCCCAGCATTTT.

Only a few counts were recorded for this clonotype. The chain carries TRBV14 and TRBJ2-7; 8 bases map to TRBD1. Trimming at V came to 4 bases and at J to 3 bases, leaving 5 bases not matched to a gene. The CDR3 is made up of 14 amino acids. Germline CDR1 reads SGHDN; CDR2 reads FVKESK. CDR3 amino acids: CASSLTGDFYEQYF. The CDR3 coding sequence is TGTGCCAGCAGCCTGACAGGGGATTTCTACGAGCAGTACTTC.

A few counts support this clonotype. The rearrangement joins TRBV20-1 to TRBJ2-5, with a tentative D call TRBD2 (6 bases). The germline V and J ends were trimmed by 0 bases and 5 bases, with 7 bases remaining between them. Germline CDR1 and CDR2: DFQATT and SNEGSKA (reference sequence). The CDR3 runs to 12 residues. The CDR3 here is CSARDSGETQYF. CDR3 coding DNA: TGCAGTGCTAGAGATAGCGGTGAGACCCAGTACTTC.

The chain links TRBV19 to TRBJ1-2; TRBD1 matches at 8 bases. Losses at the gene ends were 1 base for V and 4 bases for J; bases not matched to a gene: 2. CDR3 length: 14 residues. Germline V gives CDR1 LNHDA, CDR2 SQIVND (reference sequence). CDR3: CASSIAGGSYGYTF. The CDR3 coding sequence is TGTGCCAGTAGTATAGCAGGGGGCAGCTATGGCTACACCTTC.

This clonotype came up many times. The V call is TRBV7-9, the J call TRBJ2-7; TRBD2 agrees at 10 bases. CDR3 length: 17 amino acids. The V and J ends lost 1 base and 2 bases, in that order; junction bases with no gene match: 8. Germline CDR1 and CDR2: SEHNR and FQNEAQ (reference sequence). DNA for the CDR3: TGTGCCAGCAGCTTAGTGGGGTCTAGCGGGAGCACCTACGAGCAGTACGTC. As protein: CASSLVGSSGSTYEQYV.

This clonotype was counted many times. CDR3 DNA: TGTGCCAGCAGCTTAAGCCACGGGGGGCTCTACGAGCAGTACTTC. Translated: CASSLSHGGLYEQYF. The rearrangement links TRBV7-6 to TRBJ2-7, with D perhaps matching TRBD2 (7 bases). Trimming removed 2 bases at V and 3 bases at J, with 14 bases between. This CDR3 has 15 residues. Germline CDR1 is SGHVS and CDR2 is FNYEAQ.

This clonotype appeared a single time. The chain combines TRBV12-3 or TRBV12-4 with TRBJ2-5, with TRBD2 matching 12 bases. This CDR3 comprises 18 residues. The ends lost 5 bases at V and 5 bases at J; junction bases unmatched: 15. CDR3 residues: CASSPPSGRARLTETQYF. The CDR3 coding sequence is TGTGCCAGCAGTCCCCCTAGCGGGAGGGCCCGGCTTACGGAGACCCAGTACTTC.

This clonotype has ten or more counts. The CDR3 DNA reads TGTGCCAGCAGCGGACTGGGACTGAACGCCTACAATGAGCAGTTCTTC. This codes for CASSGLGLNAYNEQFF. V gene TRBV11-2 combines with J gene TRBJ2-1; D is possibly TRBD2 (6 bases). Trimming left V 5 bases short and J 2 bases short, with 16 bases between. The CDR3 runs to 16 residues. Germline V CDR1 and CDR2: SGHAT, FQNNGV.

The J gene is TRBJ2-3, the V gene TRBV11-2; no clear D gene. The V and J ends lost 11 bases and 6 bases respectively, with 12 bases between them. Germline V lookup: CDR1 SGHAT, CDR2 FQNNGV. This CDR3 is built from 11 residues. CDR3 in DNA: TGTGCCTCCCGCTCCTGGGATACGCAGTATTTT. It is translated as CASRSWDTQYF. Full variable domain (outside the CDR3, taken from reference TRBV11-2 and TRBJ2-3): EAGVAQSPRYKIIEKRQSVAFWCNPISGHATLYWYQQILGQGPKLLIQFQNNGVVDDSQLPKDRFSAERLKGVDSTLKIQPAKLEDSAVYLCASRSWDTQYFGPGTRLTVL.

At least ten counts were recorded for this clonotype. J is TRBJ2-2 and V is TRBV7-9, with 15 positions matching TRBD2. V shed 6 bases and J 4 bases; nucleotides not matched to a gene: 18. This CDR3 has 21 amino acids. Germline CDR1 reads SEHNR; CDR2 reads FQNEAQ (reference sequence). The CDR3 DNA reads TGTGCCAGCAGTCGTACTAGGCCGGGACTAGCGGGAGGCAGTGGCACCGGGGAGCTGTTTTTT. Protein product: CASSRTRPGLAGGSGTGELFF.

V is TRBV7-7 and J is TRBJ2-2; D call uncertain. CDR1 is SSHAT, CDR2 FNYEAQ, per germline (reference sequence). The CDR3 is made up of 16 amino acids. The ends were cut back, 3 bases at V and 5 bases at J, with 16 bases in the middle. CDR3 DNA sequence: TGTGCCAGCAGCTTCCTAGAAGGGATGGGTACCGGGGAGCTGTTTTTT. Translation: CASSFLEGMGTGELFF.

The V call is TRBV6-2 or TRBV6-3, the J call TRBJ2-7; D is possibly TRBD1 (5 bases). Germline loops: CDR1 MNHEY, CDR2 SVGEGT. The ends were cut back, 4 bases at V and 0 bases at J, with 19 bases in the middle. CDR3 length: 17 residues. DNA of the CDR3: TGTGCCAGCAGTTCAACCTGGGGCAGGCGGCCCTCCTACGAGCAGTACGTC. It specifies CASSSTWGRRPSYEQYV.

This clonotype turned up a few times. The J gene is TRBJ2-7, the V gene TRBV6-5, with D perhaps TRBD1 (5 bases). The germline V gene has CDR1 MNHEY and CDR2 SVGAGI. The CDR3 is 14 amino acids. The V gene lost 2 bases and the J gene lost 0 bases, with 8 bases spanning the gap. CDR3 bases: TGTGCCAGCAGTTACCGACAGAGCTCCTACGAGCAGTACTTC. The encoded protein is CASSYRQSSYEQYF.

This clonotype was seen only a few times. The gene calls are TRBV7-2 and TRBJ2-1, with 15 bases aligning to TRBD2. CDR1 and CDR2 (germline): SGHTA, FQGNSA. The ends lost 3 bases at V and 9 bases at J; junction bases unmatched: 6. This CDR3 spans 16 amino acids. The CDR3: CASSFGGLAGGGEQFF. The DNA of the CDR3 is TGTGCCAGCAGCTTTGGGGGACTAGCGGGAGGTGGTGAGCAGTTCTTC.

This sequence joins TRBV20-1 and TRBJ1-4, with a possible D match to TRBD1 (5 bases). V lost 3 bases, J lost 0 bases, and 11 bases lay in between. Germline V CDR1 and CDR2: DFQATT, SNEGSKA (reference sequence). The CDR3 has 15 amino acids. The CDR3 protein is CSARGHLATNEKLFF. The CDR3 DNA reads TGCAGTGCTAGGGGGCACCTTGCAACTAATGAAAAACTGTTTTTT.

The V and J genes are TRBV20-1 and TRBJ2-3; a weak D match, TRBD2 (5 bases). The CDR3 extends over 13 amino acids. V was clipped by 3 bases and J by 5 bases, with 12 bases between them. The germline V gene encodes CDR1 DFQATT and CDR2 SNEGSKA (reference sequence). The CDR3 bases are TGCAGTGCTAGCCCAAGCGGAAGAGATACGCAGTATTTT. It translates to CSASPSGRDTQYF.

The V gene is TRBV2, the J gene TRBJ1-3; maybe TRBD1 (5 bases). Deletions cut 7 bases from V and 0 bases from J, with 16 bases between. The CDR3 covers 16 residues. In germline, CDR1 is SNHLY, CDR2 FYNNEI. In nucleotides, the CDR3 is TGTGCCAGCAAAGCAGGGTCGCCTGTCTCTGGAAACACCATATATTTT. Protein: CASKAGSPVSGNTIYF.

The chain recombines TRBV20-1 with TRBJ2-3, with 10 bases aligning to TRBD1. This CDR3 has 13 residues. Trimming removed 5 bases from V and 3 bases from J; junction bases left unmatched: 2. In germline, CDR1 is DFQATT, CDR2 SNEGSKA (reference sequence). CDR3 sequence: CSARTGGTDTQYF. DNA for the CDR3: TGCAGTGCTCGGACAGGGGGGACAGATACGCAGTATTTT.

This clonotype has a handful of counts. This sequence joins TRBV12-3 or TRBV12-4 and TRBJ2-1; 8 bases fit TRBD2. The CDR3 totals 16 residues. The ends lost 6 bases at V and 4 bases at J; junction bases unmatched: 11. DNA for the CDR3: TGTGCCAGCAGGCCCTCAGCGAGCGGGAGTTACAATGAGCAGTTCTTC. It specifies CASRPSASGSYNEQFF.

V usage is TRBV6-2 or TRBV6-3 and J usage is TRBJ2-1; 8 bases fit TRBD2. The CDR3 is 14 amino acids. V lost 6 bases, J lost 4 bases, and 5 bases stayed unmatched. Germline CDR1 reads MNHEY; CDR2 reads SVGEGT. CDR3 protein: CASSPTSVYNEQFF. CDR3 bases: TGTGCCAGCAGCCCGACTAGCGTGTACAATGAGCAGTTCTTC.